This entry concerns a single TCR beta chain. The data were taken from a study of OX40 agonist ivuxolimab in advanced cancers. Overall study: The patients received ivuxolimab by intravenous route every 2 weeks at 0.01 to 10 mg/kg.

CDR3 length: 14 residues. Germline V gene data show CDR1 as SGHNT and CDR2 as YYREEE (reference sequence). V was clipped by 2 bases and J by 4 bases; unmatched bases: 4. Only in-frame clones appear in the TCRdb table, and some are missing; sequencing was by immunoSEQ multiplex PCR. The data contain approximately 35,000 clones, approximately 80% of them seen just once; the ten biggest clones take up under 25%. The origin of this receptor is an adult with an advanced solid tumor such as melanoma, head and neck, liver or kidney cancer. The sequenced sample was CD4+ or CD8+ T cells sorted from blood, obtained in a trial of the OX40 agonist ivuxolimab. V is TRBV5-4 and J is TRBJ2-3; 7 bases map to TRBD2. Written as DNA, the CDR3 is TGTGCCAGCAGCTTCGGGGGGTCTTCAGATACGCAGTATTTT. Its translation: CASSFGGSSDTQYF.